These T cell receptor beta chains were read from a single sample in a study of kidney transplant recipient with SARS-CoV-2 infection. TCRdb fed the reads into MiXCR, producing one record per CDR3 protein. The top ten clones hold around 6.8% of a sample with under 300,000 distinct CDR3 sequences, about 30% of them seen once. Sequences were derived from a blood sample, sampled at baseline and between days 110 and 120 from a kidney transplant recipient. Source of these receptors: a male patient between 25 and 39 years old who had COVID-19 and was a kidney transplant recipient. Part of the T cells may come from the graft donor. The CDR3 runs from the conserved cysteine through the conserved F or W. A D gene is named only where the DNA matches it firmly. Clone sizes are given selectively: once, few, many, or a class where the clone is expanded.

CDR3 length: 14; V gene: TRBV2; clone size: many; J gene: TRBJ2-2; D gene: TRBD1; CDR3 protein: CASNDRAQAGELFF; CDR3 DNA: TGTGCCAGCAATGACAGGGCTCAGGCCGGGGAGCTGTTTTTT
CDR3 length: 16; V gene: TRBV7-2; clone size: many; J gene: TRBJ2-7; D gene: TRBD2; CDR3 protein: CASSYGLGLAGGEQYF; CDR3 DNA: TGTGCCAGCAGCTACGGCCTGGGACTAGCGGGAGGCGAGCAGTACTTC
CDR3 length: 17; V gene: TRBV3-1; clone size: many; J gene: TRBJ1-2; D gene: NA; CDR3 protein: CASSNCDTLRKTYGYTF; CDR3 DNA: TGTGCCAGCAGCAATTGTGACACCCTTCGAAAGACCTATGGCTACACCTTC
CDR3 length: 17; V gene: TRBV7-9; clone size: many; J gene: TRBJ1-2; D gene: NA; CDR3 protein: CASSHYQYHGKTYGYTF; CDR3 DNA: TGTGCCAGCAGCCATTACCAATACCATGGAAAGACCTATGGCTACACCTTC
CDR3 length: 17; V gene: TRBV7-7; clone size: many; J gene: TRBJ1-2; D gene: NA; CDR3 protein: CASSMLCKCRKTYGYTF; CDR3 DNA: TGTGCCAGCAGCATGTTATGTAAGTGCCGAAAGACCTATGGCTACACCTTC
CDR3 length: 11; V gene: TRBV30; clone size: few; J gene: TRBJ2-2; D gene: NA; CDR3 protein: CAWRRGDELFF; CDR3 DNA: TGTGCCTGGCGGCGGGGTGACGAGCTGTTTTTT
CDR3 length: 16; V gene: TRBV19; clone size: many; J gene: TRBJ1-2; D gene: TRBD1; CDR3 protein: CASSMPGTASNYGYTF; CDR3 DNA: TGTGCCAGTAGTATGCCTGGGACAGCTTCTAACTATGGCTACACCTTC
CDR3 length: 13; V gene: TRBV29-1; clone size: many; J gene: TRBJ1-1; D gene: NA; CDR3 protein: CSVDLSQGSEAFF; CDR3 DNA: TGCAGCGTTGACTTAAGCCAGGGAAGTGAAGCTTTCTTT
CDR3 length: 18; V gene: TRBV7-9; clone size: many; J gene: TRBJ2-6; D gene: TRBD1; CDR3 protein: CASSSPGQAFSGANVLTF; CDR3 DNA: TGTGCCAGCAGCTCCCCGGGACAGGCATTCTCTGGGGCCAACGTCCTGACTTTC
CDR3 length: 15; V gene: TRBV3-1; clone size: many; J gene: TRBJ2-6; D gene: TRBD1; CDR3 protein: CASSRVGQGVNVLTF; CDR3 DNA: TGTGCCAGCAGCCGAGTCGGACAGGGTGTCAACGTCCTGACTTTC
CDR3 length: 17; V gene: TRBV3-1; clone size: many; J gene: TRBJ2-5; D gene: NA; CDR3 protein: CASSEGCPISFSETQYF; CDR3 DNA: TGTGCCAGCAGCGAAGGATGTCCCATTTCTTTCTCTGAGACCCAGTACTTC
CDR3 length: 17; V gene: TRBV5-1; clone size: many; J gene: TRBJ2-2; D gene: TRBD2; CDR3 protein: CASSLSYSGSDTGELFF; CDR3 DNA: TGCGCCAGCAGCTTATCCTATAGCGGGAGTGACACCGGGGAGCTGTTTTTT
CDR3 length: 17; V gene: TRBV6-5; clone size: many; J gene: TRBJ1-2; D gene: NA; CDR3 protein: CASSKSWECRKTYGYTF; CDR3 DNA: TGTGCCAGCAGTAAGTCTTGGGAATGTAGAAAGACCTATGGCTACACCTTC
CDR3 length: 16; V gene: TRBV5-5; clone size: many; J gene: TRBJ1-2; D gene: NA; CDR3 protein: CASSKVVSRKTYGYTF; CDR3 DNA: TGTGCCAGCTCTAAGGTTGTCTCGCGAAAGACCTATGGCTACACCTTC
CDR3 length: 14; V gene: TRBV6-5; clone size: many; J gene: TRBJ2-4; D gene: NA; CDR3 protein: CACQNSGTGDIQYF; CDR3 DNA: TGTGCCTGTCAGAACTCCGGGACTGGGGACATTCAGTACTTC
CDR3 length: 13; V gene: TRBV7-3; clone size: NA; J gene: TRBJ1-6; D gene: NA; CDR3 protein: CASSLLQGLALHF; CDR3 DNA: TGTGCCAGCAGCCTCCTGCAGGGTCTTGCCCTCCACTTT
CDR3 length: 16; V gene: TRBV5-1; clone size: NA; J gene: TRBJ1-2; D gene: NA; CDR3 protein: CASIYLSVRKTYGYTF; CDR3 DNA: TGCGCCAGCATTTACTTATCGGTTCGAAAGACCTATGGCTACACCTTC
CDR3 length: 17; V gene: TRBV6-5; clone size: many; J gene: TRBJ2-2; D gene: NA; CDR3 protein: CASSYLFQGRYSGELFF; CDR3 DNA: TGTGCCAGCAGTTACCTCTTCCAGGGGCGATACAGCGGGGAGCTGTTTTTT
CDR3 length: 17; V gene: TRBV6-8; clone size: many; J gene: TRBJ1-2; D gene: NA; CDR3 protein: CASSDTIRSRKTYGYTF; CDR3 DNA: TGTGCCAGCAGTGATACCATACGCTCTAGAAAGACCTATGGCTACACCTTC
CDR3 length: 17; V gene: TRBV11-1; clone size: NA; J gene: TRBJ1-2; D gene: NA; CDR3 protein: CASSCYVKAGKTYGYTF; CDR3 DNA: TGTGCCAGCAGCTGCTACGTTAAGGCTGGAAAGACCTATGGCTACACCTTC
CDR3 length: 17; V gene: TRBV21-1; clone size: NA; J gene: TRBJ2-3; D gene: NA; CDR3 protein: CASRKFVATIMQDTQYF; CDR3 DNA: TGTGCCAGCAGAAAATTTGTAGCTACAATCATGCAAGATACGCAGTATTTT